The 3 T cell receptor beta chains given below trace back to one sample, sequenced in a study of T-cell memory formation after mild COVID-19. TCRdb fed the 5' RACE reads into MiXCR, producing one record per CDR3 protein. The table lists hundreds of thousands of distinct CDR3 sequences, roughly 20% of them singletons, with about an eighth in the top ten. Sequenced material: PBMCs or a T cell subset sorted from them (not recorded which). Source of these receptors: an adult woman who had mild COVID-19 (a few samples of this study predate the infection). Cell type and time point are not known.

The J gene is TRBJ1-1, the V gene TRBV29-1; D not certain. CDR1 and CDR2 from the germline V gene are SQVTM and ANQGSEA. The CDR3 is 11 amino acids. Trimming left V 2 bases short and J 3 bases short, with 4 bases between. The CDR3: CSVESDTEAFF. The CDR3 DNA reads TGCAGCGTTGAAAGCGACACTGAAGCTTTCTTT.

This clonotype was observed a few times. This chain links TRBV24-1 with TRBJ2-5; TRBD2 agrees at 7 bases. This CDR3 contains 16 residues. Germline-derived CDR1 and CDR2 are KGHDR and SFDVKD. V lost 1 base to trimming and J lost 5 bases; unmatched junction nucleotides: 9. The CDR3 sequence is CATSDFPTGGKETQYF. CDR3 bases: TGTGCCACCAGTGATTTCCCCACCGGGGGGAAGGAGACCCAGTACTTC.

The chain combines TRBV9 with TRBJ1-2; D perhaps matches TRBD1 (5 bases). CDR3 length: 15 amino acids. CDR1 SGDLS and CDR2 YYNGEE come from the germline V gene. V shed 0 bases and J shed 6 bases, with 15 bases lying between them. CDR3 in amino acids: CASSVGSRVPDGYTF. The CDR3 DNA sequence: TGTGCCAGCAGCGTAGGTTCCAGGGTGCCCGATGGCTACACCTTC.